Listed below are T cell receptor beta chains from one sample, sequenced in a study of cytomegalovirus exposure and HLA in healthy donors. Method: immunoSEQ multiplex PCR; TCRdb's copy keeps in-frame clones and lacks some. The table records tens of thousands of clones, 90% to 95% of them present only once. What was sequenced was PBMCs. The receptors originated from a man between 18 and 29 years old in good health and CMV-seropositive. CDR3s include the opening cysteine and the closing phenylalanine or tryptophan. D genes are given only for firm matches. Size is omitted from some rows. Given values are once, few, many or a class for expanded clones.

d_call j_call v_call clone_size cdr3_aa cdr3_nt
TRBD1 TRBJ2-7 TRBV6-1 . CASSGTGRYEQYF TGTGCCAGCAGCGGGACAGGAAGATACGAGCAGTACTTC
TRBD1 TRBJ2-7 TRBV11-2 . CASSPGQVGDEQYF TGTGCCAGCAGCCCGGGACAGGTAGGGGACGAGCAGTACTTC
TRBD1 TRBJ2-5 TRBV6-1 once CASSEASGQAETQYF TGTGCCAGCAGTGAAGCTTCTGGACAGGCGGAGACCCAGTACTTC
TRBD1 TRBJ1-4 TRBV6-1 . CASSDGPGGEKLFF TGTGCCAGCAGTGACGGCCCAGGGGGTGAAAAACTGTTTTTT
TRBD2 TRBJ2-1 TRBV11-2 once CASSPSGRGNEQFF TGTGCCAGCAGCCCAAGCGGGAGAGGGAATGAGCAGTTCTTC
. TRBJ2-3 TRBV7-3 . CASSFGGVGTDTQYF TGTGCCAGCAGCTTCGGGGGAGTCGGGACAGATACGCAGTATTTT
TRBD1 TRBJ2-2 TRBV29-1 . CSASGGADGELFF TGCAGCGCGTCAGGGGGCGCGGACGGGGAGCTGTTTTTT
TRBD2 TRBJ2-5 TRBV30 . CAWSARGGWVQETQYF TGTGCCTGGAGTGCCCGGGGGGGGTGGGTACAAGAGACCCAGTACTTC
. TRBJ2-1 TRBV5-1 . CASSPGLFSYNEQFF TGCGCCAGCAGCCCGGGACTTTTCTCCTACAATGAGCAGTTCTTC
. TRBJ1-5 TRBV6-1 once CASSDQQGSPQHF TGTGCCAGCAGTGATCAACAAGGGAGTCCCCAGCATTTT
. TRBJ2-1 TRBV18 once CASSPQTEQFF TGTGCCAGCTCACCCCAGACAGAGCAGTTCTTC
. TRBJ1-1 TRBV19 . CASSIKGPNTEAFF TGTGCCAGTAGTATAAAGGGGCCAAACACTGAAGCTTTCTTT
. TRBJ2-3 TRBV7-3 . CAREFESTDTQYF TGTGCCCGCGAATTCGAAAGCACAGATACGCAGTATTTT
. TRBJ2-3 TRBV6-6 . CASSYRPDSNTQYF TGTGCCAGCAGTTACCGACCGGACTCGAATACGCAGTATTTT
. TRBJ1-1 TRBV30 . CAWHPLRPSRNTEAFF TGTGCCTGGCACCCGCTGCGGCCTAGTAGGAACACTGAAGCTTTCTTT
TRBD1 TRBJ2-2 TRBV5-1 . CASSPPGQGGTGELFF TGCGCCAGCAGCCCCCCGGGACAGGGGGGCACCGGGGAGCTGTTTTTT
TRBD2 TRBJ2-1 TRBV27 . CASSFVISGQHGEQFF TGTGCCAGCAGTTTTGTTATTAGCGGGCAACACGGTGAGCAGTTCTTC
. TRBJ2-5 TRBV27 . CASSQRREETQYF TGTGCCAGCAGTCAAAGACGGGAAGAGACCCAGTACTTC
TRBD1 TRBJ1-2 TRBV9 . CASSVEAVEGTGIEEYYGYTF TGTGCCAGCAGCGTAGAAGCGGTTGAGGGGACAGGGATAGAGGAATACTATGGCTACACCTTC
TRBD1 TRBJ1-4 TRBV11-3 . CASRVDRGPTNEKLFF TGTGCCAGCAGGGTTGACAGGGGGCCGACTAATGAAAAACTGTTTTTT
. TRBJ1-1 TRBV9 once CASSVLDRSEAFF TGTGCCAGCAGCGTCCTGGACAGATCTGAAGCTTTCTTT
TRBD1 TRBJ2-5 TRBV6-5 few CASSYGGTGPRVTQYF TGTGCCAGCAGTTACGGGGGGACAGGGCCTCGGGTGACCCAGTACTTC
. TRBJ2-3 TRBV29-1 . CSVEVVDLERTDTQYF TGCAGCGTTGAAGTCGTAGATCTAGAGCGCACAGATACGCAGTATTTT
. TRBJ2-2 TRBV15 . CATSRDLGSSGGELFF TGTGCCACCAGCAGAGATCTCGGTAGCTCGGGCGGGGAGCTGTTTTTT
TRBD2 TRBJ2-7 TRBV6-5 few CASKASGDSYEQYF TGTGCCAGCAAGGCTAGCGGGGACTCCTACGAGCAGTACTTC
. TRBJ1-1 TRBV4-2 . CASSQDRGSTEAFF TGTGCCAGCAGCCAAGATAGAGGGAGCACTGAAGCTTTCTTT
TRBD2 TRBJ2-1 TRBV10-3 . CAISYGLAGNNEQFF TGTGCCATCAGTTATGGACTAGCGGGAAACAATGAGCAGTTCTTC
TRBD2 TRBJ2-5 TRBV2 . CASSARLAGGPRQETQYF TGTGCCAGCAGTGCTCGACTAGCGGGAGGGCCGCGCCAAGAGACCCAGTACTTC
. TRBJ2-7 TRBV5-6 once CASSFRGQTYEQYF TGTGCCAGCAGCTTCCGAGGACAAACCTACGAGCAGTACTTC
. TRBJ1-2 TRBV7-2 . CASSITQARGYTF TGTGCCAGCAGCATAACACAGGCGAGGGGCTACACCTTC
. TRBJ2-7 TRBV27 . CASSVAGGTYEQYF TGTGCCAGCAGTGTCGCAGGGGGGACCTACGAGCAGTACTTC
. TRBJ2-2 TRBV7-2 . CASSTVGGAGELFF TGTGCCAGCAGCACGGTGGGTGGAGCCGGGGAGCTGTTTTTT
. TRBJ2-3 TRBV5-1 . CASSLASVFGLPTDTQYF TGCGCCAGCAGCTTGGCGTCGGTGTTTGGACTTCCCACAGATACGCAGTATTTT
. TRBJ2-7 TRBV19 . CASSYLGRGEQYF TGTGCCAGTAGTTATTTGGGCCGGGGCGAGCAGTACTTC
TRBD2 TRBJ2-1 TRBV5-1 . CASSLSSGRLDEQFF TGCGCCAGCAGCTTGAGTAGCGGGAGATTGGATGAGCAGTTCTTC
TRBD1 TRBJ1-1 TRBV27 once CASSFGTGANTEAFF TGTGCCAGCAGTTTCGGGACAGGGGCGAACACTGAAGCTTTCTTT
. TRBJ2-3 TRBV6-1 . CASSPEGDTQYF TGTGCCAGCAGTCCAGAGGGAGATACGCAGTATTTT
TRBD2 TRBJ2-7 TRBV14 . CASSKRISSGTGEQYF TGTGCCAGCAGCAAGAGGATATCTAGCGGGACGGGGGAGCAGTACTTC
TRBD1 TRBJ1-2 TRBV30 . CAWSVSTGGADGYTF TGTGCCTGGAGTGTCAGTACAGGGGGCGCGGATGGCTACACCTTC
TRBD1 TRBJ1-1 TRBV18 . CASSLGTGGTEAFF TGTGCCAGCTCGCTGGGGACAGGGGGGACTGAAGCTTTCTTT
TRBD2 TRBJ2-1 TRBV11-3 . CASSLAPTSGSSEQFF TGTGCCAGCAGCTTAGCCCCGACTAGCGGGAGCTCTGAGCAGTTCTTC
TRBD2 TRBJ2-7 TRBV5-1 . CASSPIAGEGYEQYF TGCGCCAGCAGCCCTATAGCGGGAGAAGGCTACGAGCAGTACTTC
TRBD1 TRBJ2-2 TRBV7-2 once CASSRVGTGLLGELFF TGTGCCAGCAGCCGAGTCGGGACAGGGTTGCTCGGGGAGCTGTTTTTT
TRBD1 TRBJ2-7 TRBV6-4 . CASSEGQGFSYEQYF TGTGCCAGCAGTGAGGGACAGGGGTTTTCCTACGAGCAGTACTTC
. TRBJ2-5 TRBV23-1 once CASSPGEWETQYF TGCGCCAGCAGTCCAGGGGAGTGGGAGACCCAGTACTTC
. TRBJ2-3 TRBV5-4 . CASSDRTSTDTQYF TGTGCCAGCAGTGACAGAACTAGCACAGATACGCAGTATTTT
TRBD1 TRBJ2-2 TRBV5-1 . CASSFYRGRLGELFF TGCGCCAGCAGCTTCTACAGGGGGCGCCTCGGGGAGCTGTTTTTT
. TRBJ1-5 TRBV19 once CASSSTGRGQPQHF TGTGCCAGTAGTTCGACGGGGAGGGGCCAGCCCCAGCATTTT
TRBD1 TRBJ2-3 TRBV28 . CASSLYRGLDTQYF TGTGCCAGCAGTTTATACAGGGGGTTAGATACGCAGTATTTT
TRBD1 TRBJ1-1 TRBV18 once CASKPKVQGLMNTEAFF TGTGCCAGCAAGCCCAAGGTACAGGGGTTGATGAACACTGAAGCTTTCTTT
TRBD1 TRBJ2-1 TRBV11-2 . CASSPGTGANEQFF TGTGCCAGCAGCCCCGGGACAGGGGCCAATGAGCAGTTCTTC
. TRBJ2-6 TRBV5-4 . CASSLGSSGANVLTF TGTGCCAGCAGCTTGGGTAGCTCCGGGGCCAACGTCCTGACTTTC
. TRBJ2-7 TRBV9 . CASSPTAGPGWVNEQYF TGTGCCAGCAGCCCAACCGCGGGGCCAGGGTGGGTCAACGAGCAGTACTTC
TRBD1 TRBJ2-4 TRBV11-1 . CASSLVRGTGSKNIQYF TGTGCCAGCAGCTTAGTTCGGGGGACAGGGAGCAAAAACATTCAGTACTTC
. TRBJ2-5 TRBV21-1 few CASSDEGREATGGETQYF TGTGCCAGCAGCGATGAGGGGCGGGAGGCCACGGGGGGGGAGACCCAGTACTTC